A selection of T cell receptor beta chains follows, all from one sample in a study of blood T cell repertoires in COVID-19. Assay: immunoSEQ multiplex PCR; the TCRdb copy retains only in-frame clones and omits some. The sample has 86,000 or so clones, 70% to 85% seen once. Sequencing used peripheral blood. The receptors were gathered from a man aged 65 to 85 with acute or convalescent COVID-19. The CDR3 runs from the conserved cysteine through the conserved F or W. Each record gives: clone size, J gene, V gene, D gene, CDR3 length, CDR3 protein, CDR3 DNA. A D gene is named only where the DNA matches it firmly. Rows give clone size only sometimes, using once, few, many, or a class for an expanded clone.

abundance: .
j_gene: TRBJ2-2
v_gene: TRBV6-1
d_gene: .
len: 15
CDR3aa: CASSEDNRRGGELFF
CDR3nt: TGTGCCAGCAGTGAAGACAATCGTAGGGGCGGGGAGCTGTTTTTT

abundance: .
j_gene: TRBJ2-1
v_gene: TRBV4-2
d_gene: TRBD2
len: 16
CDR3aa: CASSLRTSGDFNEQFF
CDR3nt: TGTGCCAGCAGCCTACGGACTAGCGGGGATTTCAATGAGCAGTTCTTC

abundance: .
j_gene: TRBJ1-4
v_gene: TRBV6-5
d_gene: TRBD1
len: 14
CDR3aa: CATAPGQPFEKLFF
CDR3nt: TGTGCCACCGCCCCGGGACAGCCTTTTGAAAAACTGTTTTTT

abundance: .
j_gene: TRBJ1-3
v_gene: TRBV10-3
d_gene: .
len: 16
CDR3aa: CAISDPPGVSGNTIYF
CDR3nt: TGTGCCATCAGTGACCCCCCGGGGGTCTCTGGAAACACCATATATTTT

abundance: .
j_gene: TRBJ2-2
v_gene: TRBV5-1
d_gene: .
len: 16
CDR3aa: CASSLGFQANTGELFF
CDR3nt: TGCGCCAGCAGCTTGGGTTTTCAGGCGAACACCGGGGAGCTGTTTTTT

abundance: .
j_gene: TRBJ2-5
v_gene: TRBV27
d_gene: TRBD2
len: 15
CDR3aa: CASSSHGTSGETQYF
CDR3nt: TGTGCCAGCAGTTCCCATGGGACTAGCGGAGAGACCCAGTACTTC

abundance: .
j_gene: TRBJ2-2
v_gene: TRBV5-4
d_gene: TRBD2
len: 17
CDR3aa: CASSFPGLAGNTGELFF
CDR3nt: TGTGCCAGCAGCTTCCCCGGACTAGCGGGTAACACCGGGGAGCTGTTTTTT

abundance: .
j_gene: TRBJ2-2
v_gene: TRBV9
d_gene: TRBD1
len: 17
CDR3aa: CASSVQTGTGWAGELFF
CDR3nt: TGTGCCAGCAGCGTCCAAACCGGGACAGGGTGGGCCGGGGAGCTGTTTTTT

abundance: .
j_gene: TRBJ1-6
v_gene: TRBV28
d_gene: .
len: 15
CDR3aa: CASSFQDRSNSPLHF
CDR3nt: TGTGCCAGCAGTTTTCAAGACAGATCTAATTCACCCCTCCACTTT

abundance: once
j_gene: TRBJ2-5
v_gene: TRBV28
d_gene: TRBD2
len: 16
CDR3aa: CASRSGGTTTPETQYF
CDR3nt: TGTGCCAGCAGGAGCGGGGGGACTACGACGCCTGAGACCCAGTACTTC

abundance: .
j_gene: TRBJ1-1
v_gene: TRBV6-1
d_gene: .
len: 15
CDR3aa: CASSERGGRYTEAFF
CDR3nt: TGTGCCAGCAGTGAAAGGGGGGGCCGCTACACTGAAGCTTTCTTT

abundance: once
j_gene: TRBJ2-7
v_gene: TRBV5-1
d_gene: .
len: 13
CDR3aa: CASSFNQGHEQYF
CDR3nt: TGCGCCAGCAGCTTTAACCAGGGGCACGAGCAGTACTTC

abundance: .
j_gene: TRBJ2-3
v_gene: TRBV20-1
d_gene: TRBD1
len: 15
CDR3aa: CSASSGTGGKDTQYF
CDR3nt: TGCAGTGCTAGTTCCGGGACAGGGGGCAAAGATACGCAGTATTTT

abundance: few
j_gene: TRBJ1-2
v_gene: TRBV3-1/TRBV3-2
d_gene: TRBD1
len: 15
CDR3aa: CASSHRGQGMLGYTF
CDR3nt: TGTGCCAGCAGCCACCGGGGACAGGGGATGCTGGGCTACACCTTC

abundance: .
j_gene: TRBJ2-1
v_gene: TRBV5-1
d_gene: .
len: 15
CDR3aa: CASSINGVSYNEQFF
CDR3nt: TGCGCCAGCAGCATTAACGGGGTCTCCTACAATGAGCAGTTCTTC

abundance: .
j_gene: TRBJ2-6
v_gene: TRBV28
d_gene: TRBD1
len: 15
CDR3aa: CASRVRGLGANVLTF
CDR3nt: TGTGCCAGCAGAGTAAGGGGGCTTGGGGCCAACGTCCTGACTTTC

abundance: .
j_gene: TRBJ2-2
v_gene: TRBV6-5
d_gene: .
len: 15
CDR3aa: CASSREGGRSGELFF
CDR3nt: TGTGCCAGCAGTAGGGAGGGGGGGAGGTCCGGGGAGCTGTTTTTT

abundance: .
j_gene: TRBJ1-1
v_gene: TRBV6-2/TRBV6-3
d_gene: TRBD1
len: 14
CDR3aa: CASSYGGGVTEAFF
CDR3nt: TGTGCCAGCAGTTACGGAGGGGGCGTAACTGAAGCTTTCTTT

abundance: .
j_gene: TRBJ2-5
v_gene: TRBV6-1
d_gene: .
len: 12
CDR3aa: CASSERQETQYF
CDR3nt: TGTGCCAGCAGTGAACGCCAAGAGACCCAGTACTTC

abundance: .
j_gene: TRBJ2-5
v_gene: TRBV9
d_gene: .
len: 11
CDR3aa: CASSAKETQYF
CDR3nt: TGTGCCAGCAGCGCAAAAGAGACCCAGTACTTC

abundance: few
j_gene: TRBJ2-1
v_gene: TRBV7-2
d_gene: TRBD2
len: 15
CDR3aa: CASSLNPAGGGEQFF
CDR3nt: TGTGCCAGCAGCTTGAATCCTGCGGGGGGAGGGGAGCAGTTCTTC

abundance: .
j_gene: TRBJ2-3
v_gene: TRBV27
d_gene: .
len: 12
CDR3aa: CASSPRTDTQYF
CDR3nt: TGTGCCAGCAGCCCGCGTACAGATACGCAGTATTTT

abundance: once
j_gene: TRBJ1-6
v_gene: TRBV25-1
d_gene: .
len: 14
CDR3aa: CASSEWKGSTPLHF
CDR3nt: TGTGCCAGCAGTGAATGGAAGGGGTCGACACCCCTCCACTTT

abundance: .
j_gene: TRBJ1-1
v_gene: TRBV28
d_gene: TRBD1
len: 13
CDR3aa: CASEGRQGWEAFF
CDR3nt: TGTGCCAGCGAAGGGCGACAGGGATGGGAAGCTTTCTTT

abundance: once
j_gene: TRBJ2-1
v_gene: TRBV4-1
d_gene: TRBD1
len: 16
CDR3aa: CASSQAGQGAYNEQFF
CDR3nt: TGCGCCAGCAGCCAAGCCGGACAGGGGGCCTACAATGAGCAGTTCTTC

abundance: .
j_gene: TRBJ2-2
v_gene: TRBV18
d_gene: TRBD2
len: 16
CDR3aa: CASSPLERGEAGELFF
CDR3nt: TGTGCCAGCTCACCACTTGAGCGGGGGGAAGCCGGGGAGCTGTTTTTT

abundance: .
j_gene: TRBJ1-5
v_gene: TRBV27
d_gene: .
len: 14
CDR3aa: CASSPRGSNQPQHF
CDR3nt: TGTGCCAGCAGTCCCCGGGGAAGCAATCAGCCCCAGCATTTT

abundance: .
j_gene: TRBJ1-6
v_gene: TRBV27
d_gene: .
len: 11
CDR3aa: CGGTPRVTLHF
CDR3nt: TGCGGCGGAACACCGAGGGTCACCCTCCACTTT

abundance: .
j_gene: TRBJ2-7
v_gene: TRBV18
d_gene: TRBD2
len: 15
CDR3aa: CASSPPGGIGYEQYF
CDR3nt: TGTGCCAGCTCCCCCCCCGGGGGGATCGGCTACGAGCAGTACTTC

abundance: few
j_gene: TRBJ1-5
v_gene: TRBV24-1
d_gene: .
len: 13
CDR3aa: CATSDRTDLPQHF
CDR3nt: TGTGCCACCAGTGATCGGACTGATTTACCCCAGCATTTT

abundance: .
j_gene: TRBJ2-5
v_gene: TRBV7-9
d_gene: .
len: 15
CDR3aa: CASSLGFGVGETQYF
CDR3nt: TGTGCCAGCAGCTTAGGGTTCGGGGTGGGAGAGACCCAGTACTTC

abundance: .
j_gene: TRBJ2-2
v_gene: TRBV5-1
d_gene: .
len: 14
CDR3aa: CASSADPRSGELFF
CDR3nt: TGCGCCAGCAGCGCAGACCCTAGAAGCGGGGAGCTGTTTTTT

abundance: .
j_gene: TRBJ1-5
v_gene: TRBV6-5
d_gene: TRBD1
len: 14
CDR3aa: CASSPGQFNQPQHF
CDR3nt: TGTGCCAGCAGCCCGGGACAGTTTAATCAGCCCCAGCATTTT

abundance: .
j_gene: TRBJ1-1
v_gene: TRBV7-9
d_gene: .
len: 12
CDR3aa: CASSLPGVEAFF
CDR3nt: TGTGCCAGCAGCTTACCGGGGGTTGAAGCTTTCTTT

abundance: .
j_gene: TRBJ2-1
v_gene: TRBV18
d_gene: TRBD2
len: 17
CDR3aa: CASSPTLAGDHYNEQFF
CDR3nt: TGTGCCAGCTCACCAACACTAGCGGGGGACCACTACAATGAGCAGTTCTTC

abundance: .
j_gene: TRBJ1-3
v_gene: TRBV10-2
d_gene: TRBD1
len: 16
CDR3aa: CASSDRTGGSGNTIYF
CDR3nt: TGCGCCAGCAGTGACAGGACAGGGGGCTCTGGAAACACCATATATTTT

abundance: few
j_gene: TRBJ2-7
v_gene: TRBV28
d_gene: .
len: 13
CDR3aa: CASSLPGSYEQYF
CDR3nt: TGTGCCAGCAGTCTTCCGGGCTCCTACGAGCAGTACTTC

abundance: .
j_gene: TRBJ2-5
v_gene: TRBV25-1
d_gene: TRBD1
len: 15
CDR3aa: CASSAPGQGQETQYF
CDR3nt: TGTGCCAGCAGTGCACCGGGACAGGGCCAAGAGACCCAGTACTTC

abundance: .
j_gene: TRBJ1-3
v_gene: TRBV19
d_gene: TRBD1
len: 15
CDR3aa: CASRRDSKPGNTIYF
CDR3nt: TGTGCCAGCCGCAGGGACAGTAAGCCGGGAAACACCATATATTTT

abundance: .
j_gene: TRBJ2-7
v_gene: TRBV7-3
d_gene: .
len: 15
CDR3aa: CASSQSGTPGYEQYF
CDR3nt: TGTGCCAGCAGCCAATCCGGGACTCCAGGGTACGAGCAGTACTTC

abundance: once
j_gene: TRBJ1-5
v_gene: TRBV6-5
d_gene: .
len: 16
CDR3aa: CASSYSGEDYNQPQHF
CDR3nt: TGTGCCAGCAGTTACTCAGGGGAGGATTACAATCAGCCCCAGCATTTT

abundance: .
j_gene: TRBJ2-1
v_gene: TRBV15
d_gene: .
len: 17
CDR3aa: CATSRDLAGSSYNEQFF
CDR3nt: TGTGCCACCAGCAGAGACCTGGCTGGGAGCTCCTACAATGAGCAGTTCTTC

abundance: .
j_gene: TRBJ2-7
v_gene: TRBV18
d_gene: TRBD2
len: 15
CDR3aa: CASSPSGGVSYEQYF
CDR3nt: TGTGCCAGCTCACCTAGCGGGGGTGTATCCTACGAGCAGTACTTC

abundance: few
j_gene: TRBJ2-5
v_gene: TRBV1
d_gene: .
len: 14
CDR3aa: CTSSQVLGGETQYF
CDR3nt: TGCACCAGCAGCCAAGTGCTCGGGGGAGAGACCCAGTACTTC

abundance: few
j_gene: TRBJ1-5
v_gene: TRBV19
d_gene: .
len: 13
CDR3aa: CASEELGNQPQHF
CDR3nt: TGTGCCAGTGAGGAGTTAGGCAATCAGCCCCAGCATTTT

abundance: once
j_gene: TRBJ2-3
v_gene: TRBV3-1/TRBV3-2
d_gene: .
len: 11
CDR3aa: CASSQGGTQYF
CDR3nt: TGTGCCAGCAGCCAAGGCGGTACGCAGTATTTT

abundance: .
j_gene: TRBJ2-1
v_gene: TRBV2
d_gene: TRBD1
len: 15
CDR3aa: CASTPPRDRMNGQFF
CDR3nt: TGTGCCAGCACCCCTCCTAGGGACAGGATGAATGGGCAGTTCTTC

abundance: many
j_gene: TRBJ2-1
v_gene: TRBV7-9
d_gene: TRBD2
len: 14
CDR3aa: CAISGTSGSNEQFF
CDR3nt: TGTGCCATTTCCGGGACTAGCGGGTCCAATGAGCAGTTCTTC

abundance: .
j_gene: TRBJ2-3
v_gene: TRBV30
d_gene: .
len: 14
CDR3aa: CAWSVRGGTDTQYF
CDR3nt: TGTGCCTGGAGTGTACGCGGGGGCACAGATACGCAGTATTTT

abundance: .
j_gene: TRBJ2-5
v_gene: TRBV2
d_gene: TRBD1
len: 15
CDR3aa: CASSVQGESSETQYF
CDR3nt: TGTGCCAGCAGTGTTCAGGGGGAAAGTTCGGAGACCCAGTACTTC

abundance: .
j_gene: TRBJ2-7
v_gene: TRBV5-5
d_gene: TRBD2
len: 15
CDR3aa: CASSPPASGGNEQYF
CDR3nt: TGTGCCAGCAGCCCCCCTGCTAGCGGGGGGAACGAGCAGTACTTC

abundance: .
j_gene: TRBJ1-2
v_gene: TRBV6-5
d_gene: TRBD1
len: 15
CDR3aa: CASSTSDRGGNGYTF
CDR3nt: TGTGCCAGCAGTACCTCGGACAGGGGAGGGAATGGCTACACCTTC

abundance: .
j_gene: TRBJ1-5
v_gene: TRBV19
d_gene: TRBD1
len: 14
CDR3aa: CASSITGANQPQHF
CDR3nt: TGTGCCAGTAGTATAACAGGGGCCAATCAGCCCCAGCATTTT

abundance: few
j_gene: TRBJ2-3
v_gene: TRBV4-1
d_gene: TRBD2
len: 17
CDR3aa: CASSPAAGGLGTDTQYF
CDR3nt: TGCGCCAGCAGCCCAGCGGCGGGGGGTCTTGGGACAGATACGCAGTATTTT

abundance: medium-sized
j_gene: TRBJ1-1
v_gene: TRBV7-2
d_gene: .
len: 13
CDR3aa: CASSFAPGTEAFF
CDR3nt: TGTGCCAGCAGCTTCGCCCCGGGGACTGAAGCTTTCTTT